The entry below gives a single T cell receptor (beta chain) sequence along with its context. Its antigen remains unidentified. At one end the junction does not follow the germline gene, possibly because of a read error. This sample was included in a study of Tregs in tolerant kidney transplant recipients. About the research overall: The nonmyeloablative bone marrow transplants came from related graft donors, with transient mixed chimerism. Whole-study findings and limits: Some patients' samples used different primers over time, so nucleotide sequences weren't comparable. Activated donor B cell expansion appeared to reveal the most relevant donor-specific TCRbeta repertoire.

The CDR3 contains 15 residues. The V gene's germline CDR1 is SGHNT and CDR2 YENEEA. Recipient PBMCs carried a CFSE label and met irradiated graft donor PBMCs for more than five days before FACS sorting. The method was immunoSEQ multiplex PCR; TCRdb's version includes in-frame clones alone and lacks a portion of them. The repertoire holds about 15,000 clones, with more than 50% as singletons. The V and J genes are TRBV11-3 and TRBJ2-1; 11 bases are shared with TRBD2. This sample comprised CD4+ T cells from blood cultured with allogeneic cells, obtained before the transplant. The clonotype originates from a human patient who received a combined kidney and bone marrow transplant. CDR3 coding DNA: TGTGCCAGCAGTTTAGCGGGAGGGGGGTACAATGAGCAGTTCTTC. Its translation is CASSLAGGGYNEQFF.